This T cell receptor beta chain was recorded in a study of Ad26.COV2.S vaccination and SARS-CoV-2 variants. For the study at large: The donor was enrolled in the Ad26.COV2.S arm of the COV1001 trial. Study results and caveats: It is possible that the TCR breadth and depth analyses underestimated the total T cell responses.

As to treatment: around 19 received Ad26.COV2.S at low or high dose, single or two shots; 5 received placebo; per-sample allocation not given. Samples were taken on day 63 after the first vaccine or placebo injection. It was an adult aged 18-55 years in Boston who was the donor. This CDR3 is 14 amino acids long. With 1 base removed from V and 5 bases from J, the gap between germline ends came to 11 bases. Germline values: CDR1 MNHNS, CDR2 SASEGT. Only in-frame clones appear in the TCRdb table, and some are missing; sequencing was by immunoSEQ multiplex PCR. This table holds about 500,000 clones, roughly nine tenths found once. Of note for this clone: Antigen unknown.

Sequencing was performed on peripheral blood, taken in a trial of Ad26.COV2.S vaccine versus placebo. This sequence joins TRBV6-1 and TRBJ2-5, with a weak D call TRBD2 (5 bases). This TCR derives from a person aged 18 to 65 who received the Ad26.COV2.S COVID-19 vaccine or a placebo. CDR3 sequence reads: CASSEVWEWETQYF. As DNA, the CDR3 is TGTGCCAGCAGTGAAGTTTGGGAGTGGGAGACCCAGTACTTC.